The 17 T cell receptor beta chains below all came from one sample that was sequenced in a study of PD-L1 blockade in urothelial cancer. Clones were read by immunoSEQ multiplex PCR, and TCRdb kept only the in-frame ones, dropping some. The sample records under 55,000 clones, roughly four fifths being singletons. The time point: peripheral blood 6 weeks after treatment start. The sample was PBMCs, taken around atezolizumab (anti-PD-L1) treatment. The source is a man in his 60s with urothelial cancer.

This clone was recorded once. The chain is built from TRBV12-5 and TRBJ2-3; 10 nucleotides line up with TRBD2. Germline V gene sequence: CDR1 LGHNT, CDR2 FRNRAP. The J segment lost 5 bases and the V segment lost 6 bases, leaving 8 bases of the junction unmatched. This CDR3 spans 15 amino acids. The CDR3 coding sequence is TGTGCTAGTGGGTCTAGCGGGGGACCCGGAGATACGCAGTATTTT. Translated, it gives CASGSSGGPGDTQYF.

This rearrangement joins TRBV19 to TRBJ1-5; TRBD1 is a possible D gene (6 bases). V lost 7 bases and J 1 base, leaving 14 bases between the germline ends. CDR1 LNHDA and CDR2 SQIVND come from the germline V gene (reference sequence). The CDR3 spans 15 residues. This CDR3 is CASKGSRGSNQPQHF. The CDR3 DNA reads TGTGCCAGTAAGGGTTCGAGGGGGAGCAATCAGCCCCAGCATTTT. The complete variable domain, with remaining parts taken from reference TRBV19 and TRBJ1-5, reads DGGITQSPKYLFRKEGQNVTLSCEQNLNHDAMYWYRQDPGQGLRLIYYSQIVNDFQKGDIAEGYSVSREKKESFPLTVTSAQKNPTAFYLCASKGSRGSNQPQHFGDGTRLSIL.

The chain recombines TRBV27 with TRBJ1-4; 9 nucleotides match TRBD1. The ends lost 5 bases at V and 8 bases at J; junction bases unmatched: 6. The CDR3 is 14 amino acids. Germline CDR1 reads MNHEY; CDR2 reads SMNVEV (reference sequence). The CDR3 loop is CASSTGTGREKLFF. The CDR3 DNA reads TGTGCCAGCAGTACCGGGACAGGGAGGGAAAAACTGTTTTTT.

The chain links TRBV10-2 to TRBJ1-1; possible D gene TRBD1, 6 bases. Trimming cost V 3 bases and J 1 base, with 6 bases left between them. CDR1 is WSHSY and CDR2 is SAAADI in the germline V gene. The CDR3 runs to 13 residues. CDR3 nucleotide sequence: TGCGCCAGCAGTGAAGGGGGGAACACTGAAGCTTTCTTT. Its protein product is CASSEGGNTEAFF.

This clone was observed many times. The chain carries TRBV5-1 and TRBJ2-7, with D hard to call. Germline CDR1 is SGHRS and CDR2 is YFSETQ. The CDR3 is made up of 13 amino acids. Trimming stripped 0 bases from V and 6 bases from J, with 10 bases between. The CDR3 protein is CASSLAGSIEQYF. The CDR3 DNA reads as TGCGCCAGCAGCTTGGCCGGTAGCATCGAGCAGTACTTC. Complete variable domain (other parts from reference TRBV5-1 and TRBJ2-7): KAGVTQTPRYLIKTRGQQVTLSCSPISGHRSVSWYQQTPGQGLQFLFEYFSETQRNKGNFPGRFSGRQFSNSRSEMNVSTLELGDSALYLCASSLAGSIEQYFGPGTRLTVT.

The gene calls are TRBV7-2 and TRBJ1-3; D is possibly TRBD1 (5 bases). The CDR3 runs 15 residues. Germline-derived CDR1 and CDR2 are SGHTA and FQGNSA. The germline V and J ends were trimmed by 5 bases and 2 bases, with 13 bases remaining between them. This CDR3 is CASSKDSLTGNTIYF. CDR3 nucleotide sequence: TGTGCCAGCAGCAAAGACAGCCTAACTGGAAACACCATATATTTT.

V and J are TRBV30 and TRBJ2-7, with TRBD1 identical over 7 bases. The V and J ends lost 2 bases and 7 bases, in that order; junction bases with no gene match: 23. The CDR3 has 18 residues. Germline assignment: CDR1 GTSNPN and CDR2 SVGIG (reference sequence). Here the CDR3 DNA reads TGTGCCTGGAGTCTCACGACAGGGTTCGTTACACCCCGCGGGGAGCAGTACTTC. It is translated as CAWSLTTGFVTPRGEQYF.

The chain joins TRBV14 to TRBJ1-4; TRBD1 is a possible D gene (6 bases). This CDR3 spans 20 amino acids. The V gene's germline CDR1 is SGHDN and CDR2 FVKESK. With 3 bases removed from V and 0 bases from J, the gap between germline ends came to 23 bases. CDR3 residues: CASSHSRGGNLAATNEKLFF. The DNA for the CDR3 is TGTGCCAGCAGCCATTCCAGGGGAGGGAACCTTGCTGCAACTAATGAAAAACTGTTTTTT.

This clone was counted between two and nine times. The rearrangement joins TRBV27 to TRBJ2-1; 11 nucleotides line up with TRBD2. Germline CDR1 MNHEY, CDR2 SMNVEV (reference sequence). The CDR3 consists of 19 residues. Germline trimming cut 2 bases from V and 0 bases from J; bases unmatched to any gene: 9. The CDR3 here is CASSLGGLAGLISYNEQFF. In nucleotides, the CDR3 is TGTGCCAGCAGTTTAGGTGGACTAGCGGGTCTTATCTCCTACAATGAGCAGTTCTTC.

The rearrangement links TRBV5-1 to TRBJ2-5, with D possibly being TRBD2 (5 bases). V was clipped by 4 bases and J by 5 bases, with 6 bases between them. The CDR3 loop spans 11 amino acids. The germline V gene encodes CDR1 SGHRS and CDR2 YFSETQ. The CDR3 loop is CASSKRETQYF. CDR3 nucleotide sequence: TGCGCCAGCAGCAAGCGGGAGACCCAGTACTTC.

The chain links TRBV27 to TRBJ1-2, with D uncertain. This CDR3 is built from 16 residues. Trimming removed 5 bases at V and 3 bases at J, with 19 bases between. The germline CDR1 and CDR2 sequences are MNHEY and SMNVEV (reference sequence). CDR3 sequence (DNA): TGTGCCAGCAGTCCCCTAGGTTTGGAGCCGTACTATGGCTACACCTTC. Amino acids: CASSPLGLEPYYGYTF.

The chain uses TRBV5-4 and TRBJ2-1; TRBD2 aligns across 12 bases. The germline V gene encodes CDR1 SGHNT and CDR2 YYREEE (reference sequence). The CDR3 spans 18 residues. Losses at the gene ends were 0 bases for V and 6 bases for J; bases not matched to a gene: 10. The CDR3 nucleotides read TGTGCCAGCAGCTTGGACGGACTGACTAGCGGGAGTCGCAATGAGCAGTTCTTC. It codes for CASSLDGLTSGSRNEQFF.

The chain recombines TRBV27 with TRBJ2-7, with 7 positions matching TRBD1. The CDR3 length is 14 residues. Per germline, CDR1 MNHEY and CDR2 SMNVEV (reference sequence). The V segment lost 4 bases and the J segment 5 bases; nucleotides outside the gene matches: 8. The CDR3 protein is CASSSTGYSDEQYF. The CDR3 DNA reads TGTGCCAGCAGTTCGACAGGGTACAGCGACGAGCAGTACTTC.

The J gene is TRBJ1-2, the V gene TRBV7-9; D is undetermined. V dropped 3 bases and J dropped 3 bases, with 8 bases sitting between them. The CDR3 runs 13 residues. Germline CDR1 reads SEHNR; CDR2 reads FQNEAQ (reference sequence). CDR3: CASSFTGDYGYTF. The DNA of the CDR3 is TGTGCCAGCAGCTTTACCGGTGACTATGGCTACACCTTC.

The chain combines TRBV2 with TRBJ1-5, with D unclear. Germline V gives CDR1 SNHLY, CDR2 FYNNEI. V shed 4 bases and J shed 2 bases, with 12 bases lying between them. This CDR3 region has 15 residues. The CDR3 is CASSGTPGGNQPQHF. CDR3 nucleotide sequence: TGTGCCAGCAGTGGGACCCCCGGGGGCAATCAGCCCCAGCATTTT.

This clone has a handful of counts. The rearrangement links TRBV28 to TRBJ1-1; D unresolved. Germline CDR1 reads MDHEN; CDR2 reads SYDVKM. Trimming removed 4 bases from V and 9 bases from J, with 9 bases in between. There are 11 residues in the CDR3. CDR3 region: CASSWRSQAFF. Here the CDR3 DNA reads TGTGCCAGCAGTTGGAGGTCACAAGCTTTCTTT.

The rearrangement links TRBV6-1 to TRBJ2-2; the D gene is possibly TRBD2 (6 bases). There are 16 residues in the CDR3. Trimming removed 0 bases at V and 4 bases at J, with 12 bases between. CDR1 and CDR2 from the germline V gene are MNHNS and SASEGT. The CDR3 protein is CASSEARETSTGELFF. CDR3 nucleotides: TGTGCCAGCAGTGAAGCGCGGGAAACTAGCACCGGGGAGCTGTTTTTT.